The source of this T cell receptor (beta chain) is a study of T cell responses to AZD1222 COVID-19 vaccine. Study-wide background: Second-dose timings of about 4 or about 12 weeks were pooled. Study observations and caveats: Only five or six individuals given AZD1222 were seropositive at baseline. Donors were largely white British and mainly female; clonal diversity was possibly underestimated. Recipients of two AZD1222 doses showed rising Spike-specific TCR breadth and depth.

Only in-frame clones appear in the TCRdb table, and some are missing; sequencing was by immunoSEQ multiplex PCR. Of about 150,000 clones listed, about 95% are singletons. Regarding this clone: As yet, its antigen is unknown.

The receptor's source is an adult in good health. The sample was peripheral blood, taken on day 0 of AZD1222 vaccination.

The CDR3 is CASTTVTGGNEQFF. Written as DNA, the CDR3 is TGTGCCAGCACCACGGTAACTGGGGGGAATGAGCAGTTCTTC. The chain combines TRBV6-5 with TRBJ2-1; D is possibly TRBD2 (6 bases). The germline V and J ends were trimmed by 7 bases and 7 bases, with 17 bases remaining between them. The CDR3 extends over 14 amino acids. Germline CDR1 is MNHEY and CDR2 is SVGAGI.